A selection of T cell receptor beta chains follows, all from one sample in a study of shared clonotypes between healthy human individuals. Libraries were prepared by immunoSEQ multiplex PCR; TCRdb keeps only in-frame clonotypes and omits some of them. Seen here are about 320,000 clones, roughly 84% observed once, and the top ten hold about 16%. Sequenced: memory CD8+ T cells sorted from blood. All receptors come from a man aged 18 to 29 in good health. The conserved cysteine and the conserved F or W are not part of the CDR3 here.

V gene	J gene	CDR3 protein
TRBV5-1	TRBJ2-2	ASSSIPGLNTGELF
TRBV13	TRBJ1-1	ASSLGQGPNTEAF
TRBV4-1	TRBJ2-2	ASSPYHDRGRSGELF
TRBV13	TRBJ1-1	ASTVDSNTEAF
TRBV27	TRBJ1-5	ASSLTGHPNQPQH
TRBV27	TRBJ2-5	ASSFTRFETQY
TRBV29-1	TRBJ2-2	SVESTGVGTGELF
TRBV6-1	TRBJ1-1	ASSELSSETEAF
TRBV28	TRBJ1-2	ASSLGTGRYYGYT
TRBV23-1	TRBJ2-4	ASSHSDRDDIQY
TRBV6-5	TRBJ2-7	AIGQAASYEQY
TRBV7-2	TRBJ2-2	ASSVWGRGTGELF
TRBV10-3	TRBJ1-1	AISEGPDTEAF
TRBV5-1	TRBJ1-1	ASSLELGTTEAF
TRBV11-3	TRBJ2-1	ASSLDRGSGNEQF
TRBV18	TRBJ1-4	ASSRGTGNEKLF
TRBV9	TRBJ1-2	ASSVRSRWNYGYT
TRBV2	TRBJ1-2	ASSEWTGYGYT
TRBV4-3	TRBJ2-7	ASSQDVGYEQY
TRBV2	TRBJ2-7	ASSDPRGAYEQY
TRBV11-2	TRBJ2-1	ASRLAGASYNEQF
TRBV5-4	TRBJ1-1	ASSLVPNTEAF
TRBV10-3	TRBJ2-2	AISEKGGGRNTGELF
TRBV7-9	TRBJ2-3	ASSLGQGEADTQY
TRBV4-3	TRBJ1-6	ASSRTNSGTLSNALH
TRBV5-1	TRBJ1-1	ASSWSGAEAF
TRBV27	TRBJ2-7	ASSLTYLVDEQY
TRBV9	TRBJ2-7	ASSVVASTYEQY
TRBV28	TRBJ1-6	ASSSYRGGNSPLH
TRBV4-3	TRBJ1-5	ASSQDLRIRLNQPQH
TRBV7-9	TRBJ1-1	ASSYRGVMNTEAF
TRBV5-1	TRBJ2-1	ASSLGQSSWNEQF
TRBV27	TRBJ1-2	ASSYGTGAIYGYT
TRBV30	TRBJ1-4	AWSGTGDGEKLF
TRBV2	TRBJ1-5	ASGFDYTGGPQH
TRBV4-3	TRBJ1-5	ASSQGNGVNQPQH
TRBV2	TRBJ2-3	ASSEGPGGRVTDTQY
TRBV6-5	TRBJ1-2	ASSYGPQQRNYGYT
TRBV6-6	TRBJ2-7	ASSYHPYEQY
TRBV28	TRBJ1-2	ASSLSVYGYT
TRBV7-9	TRBJ1-1	ASSFGDTEAF
TRBV7-2	TRBJ2-3	ASSFGSGGPEDTQY
TRBV19	TRBJ2-7	ASSMGFGTTYEQY
TRBV10-3	TRBJ2-1	AISDPDQHTNEQF
TRBV10-3	TRBJ1-5	AISGGTRANQPQH
TRBV5-1	TRBJ2-2	ASSSRPGENTGELF
TRBV7-2	TRBJ2-7	ASSLGAFYEQY
TRBV9	TRBJ1-1	ASSVVPGVTEAF
TRBV10-3	TRBJ2-7	AISELDSSYEQY
TRBV29-1	TRBJ2-7	SVVGGSSYEQY
TRBV5-4	TRBJ2-7	ASSGGTAPYEQY
TRBV30	TRBJ1-2	ALESSGTGFGYT
TRBV9	TRBJ2-7	ASSVVEGAVYEQY